The 28 T cell receptor beta chains in this list originate from one sample, sequenced in a study of T cell responses to AZD1222 COVID-19 vaccine (dated by TCRdb to the early 2020s). The time point tag for this specimen amounts to: about 28 days (+/-7) after the second vaccine dose. Libraries were built with the immunoSEQ multiplex PCR assay. Held by TCRdb, this immuneACCESS table contains in-frame sequences only and omits some clones. Under half of the omission traces to an unresolved V gene where checked; the cause of the rest is unknown. Recorded for this sample are approximately 120,000 clones; about 79% of them occurred a single time. Clones ranked in the top ten supply about 27% of the sample. The sample consisted of peripheral blood, taken 28 days after the second AZD1222 dose. These receptors were taken from an adult who received the AZD1222 COVID-19 vaccine.

This clone was picked up a small number of times. The chain combines TRBV6-5 with TRBJ2-5; 9 nucleotides match TRBD1. With V trimmed by 4 bases and J by 5 bases, 11 bases remained unmatched. The length of the CDR3 is 16 residues. CDR1 and CDR2 (germline): MNHEY, SVGAGI. The CDR3 here is CASSLGQGIGAETQYF. The CDR3 DNA is TGTGCCAGCAGTTTGGGACAGGGAATCGGTGCGGAGACCCAGTACTTC.

This chain joins TRBV12-3 or TRBV12-4 and TRBJ2-1; no reliable D call. This CDR3 is 13 amino acids long. V dropped 3 bases and J dropped 7 bases, with 10 bases sitting between them. CDR3 DNA: TGTGCCAGCAGTTTTAGTCTGGGGAATGAGCAGTTCTTC. Protein: CASSFSLGNEQFF.

This clone was counted a single time. A junction boundary mismatches the germline segment, possibly from a read error. The rearrangement links TRBV28 to TRBJ1-1, with 9 bases aligning to TRBD1. Germline CDR1 MDHEN, CDR2 SYDVKM. The CDR3 totals 12 residues. Written as DNA, the CDR3 is TGTGCCAGCGGAAATACCGGGACAGGGATGTACTTT. It is translated as CASGNTGTGMYF.

The gene calls are TRBV20-1 and TRBJ2-3; perhaps TRBD2 as D (6 bases). The CDR3 has 11 residues. V lost 5 bases and J 7 bases, leaving 10 bases between the germline ends. The germline V gene has CDR1 DFQATT and CDR2 SNEGSKA (reference sequence). The CDR3 bases are TGCAGTGCTCTGGGAGGCAATACGCAGTATTTT. Translation: CSALGGNTQYF.

The chain is built from TRBV19 and TRBJ2-1, with TRBD2 matching 12 bases. The CDR3 sequence is 16 residues long. Germline CDR1 and CDR2: LNHDA and SQIVND (reference sequence). J lost 7 bases, V lost 6 bases, and 10 bases had no gene match. The CDR3 here is CASSPLAGGPLNEQFF. The CDR3 nucleotides are TGTGCCAGTAGCCCTCTAGCGGGGGGGCCCCTAAATGAGCAGTTCTTC.

This clone has a handful of counts. The gene calls are TRBV19 and TRBJ1-2; D is uncertain. The CDR3 spans 13 residues. From germline, CDR1 is LNHDA and CDR2 SQIVND (reference sequence). V gave up 4 bases and J gave up 8 bases, with 14 bases separating them. The CDR3 region is CASSRPSTEGYTF. CDR3 in DNA: TGTGCCAGTAGTAGACCGTCGACGGAGGGCTACACCTTC.

This rearrangement joins TRBV27 to TRBJ1-1, with 8 bases matching TRBD1. CDR1 is MNHEY, CDR2 SMNVEV, per germline (reference sequence). The trim removed 3 bases at V and 1 base at J, leaving 4 bases unmatched. CDR3 length: 15 amino acids. The CDR3 sequence is CASSFGDRRNTEAFF. Here the CDR3 DNA reads TGTGCCAGCAGTTTTGGGGACAGGCGGAACACTGAAGCTTTCTTT.

The chain employs TRBV7-8 and TRBJ1-4; the match to TRBD1 covers 8 bases. The CDR3 loop spans 14 amino acids. Germline values: CDR1 SGHVS, CDR2 FQNEAQ. Unmatched junction bases numbered 7, after V lost 5 bases and J lost 8 bases. The DNA for the CDR3 is TGTGCCAGCAGCCTGATGACAGGGGAGGAAAAACTGTTTTTT. Its translation is CASSLMTGEEKLFF.

The V call is TRBV7-8, the J call TRBJ2-1, with D perhaps given as TRBD1 or TRBD2 (5 bases each). V was pared by 0 bases and J by 9 bases, with 12 bases between. Germline CDR1 reads SGHVS; CDR2 reads FQNEAQ. CDR3 length equals 14 residues. The CDR3 region has the DNA TGTGCCAGCAGCTTAGCTGAGGGGCTGGGTGAGCAGTTCTTC. Its translation: CASSLAEGLGEQFF.

The rearrangement links TRBV9 to TRBJ1-1; D gene unclear. The germline CDR1 and CDR2 sequences are SGDLS and YYNGEE. This CDR3 is 14 amino acids long. V was shortened by 6 bases and J by 4 bases, with 16 bases between the two germline ends. As DNA, the CDR3 is TGTGCCAGCAAACCTCCCCTAGGGTCCACTGAAGCTTTCTTT. Amino acid sequence: CASKPPLGSTEAFF.

The chain recombines TRBV6-5 with TRBJ1-5; D possibly corresponds to TRBD1 (6 bases). The germline gives CDR1 MNHEY, CDR2 SVGAGI. The V gene lost 6 bases and the J gene lost 5 bases, with 14 bases spanning the gap. This CDR3 has 14 residues. The CDR3 sequence: CASSETGPYQPQHF. CDR3 nucleotides: TGTGCCAGCAGCGAGACAGGTCCTTATCAGCCCCAGCATTTT.

J is TRBJ2-2 and V is TRBV4-3; 10 positions agree with TRBD1. This CDR3 contains 15 residues. Per the germline V gene, CDR1 is LGHNA and CDR2 is YSLEER. The trim removed 4 bases at V and 6 bases at J, leaving 5 bases unmatched. The CDR3 DNA sequence: TGCGCCAGCAGCCCCGACAGGGGGCTCTCCGGGGAGCTGTTTTTT. Protein product: CASSPDRGLSGELFF.

The V call is TRBV19, the J call TRBJ2-7; TRBD1 matches 7 bases. The CDR3 extends over 14 amino acids. Losses at the gene ends were 1 base for V and 2 bases for J; bases not matched to a gene: 2. The germline V gene encodes CDR1 LNHDA and CDR2 SQIVND (reference sequence). CDR3 nucleotides: TGTGCCAGTAGTATAGTGGGGACAGCCTACGAGCAGTACTTC. It encodes CASSIVGTAYEQYF. The variable domain in full, completed from reference TRBV19 and TRBJ2-7, reads DGGITQSPKYLFRKEGQNVTLSCEQNLNHDAMYWYRQDPGQGLRLIYYSQIVNDFQKGDIAEGYSVSREKKESFPLTVTSAQKNPTAFYLCASSIVGTAYEQYFGPGTRLTVT.

V gene TRBV6-5 combines with J gene TRBJ2-2, with D maybe TRBD2 (6 bases). Germline assignment: CDR1 MNHEY and CDR2 SVGAGI. The CDR3 covers 16 residues. Trimming pared 3 bases from V and 5 bases from J, leaving 16 bases between. The CDR3 loop reads CASSYLLAGKTGELFF. The CDR3 bases are TGTGCCAGCAGTTATCTGCTCGCGGGGAAGACCGGGGAGCTGTTTTTT.

The V call is TRBV6-6, the J call TRBJ1-2, with D maybe TRBD1 (5 bases). CDR1 is MNHNY, CDR2 SVGAGI, per germline (reference sequence). This CDR3 spans 13 amino acids. Trimming removed 7 bases at V and 1 base at J, with 10 bases between. CDR3 sequence: CASTSDSNYGYTF. The CDR3, as DNA: TGTGCCAGCACCTCCGACAGTAACTATGGCTACACCTTC.

The chain combines TRBV5-6 with TRBJ1-1; TRBD1 aligns across 8 bases. V gave up 5 bases and J gave up 9 bases; unmatched junction bases: 6. The germline V gene has CDR1 SGHDT and CDR2 YYEEEE. There are 12 residues in the CDR3. CDR3 in DNA: TGTGCCAGCAGAACAGGGGGAGGGAAAGCTTTCTTT. This sequence encodes CASRTGGGKAFF. The whole variable domain, remainder taken from reference TRBV5-6 and TRBJ1-1, is DAGVTQSPTHLIKTRGQQVTLRCSPKSGHDTVSWYQQALGQGPQFIFQYYEEEERQRGNFPDRFSGHQFPNYSSELNVNALLLGDSALYLCASRTGGGKAFFGQGTRLTVV.

This chain joins TRBV11-3 and TRBJ1-1; D gene unclear. V was cut by 3 bases and J by 4 bases, with 9 bases left in between. This CDR3 is 13 amino acids long. Germline V gene sequence: CDR1 SGHNT, CDR2 YENEEA. CDR3 residues: CASSFRRFTEAFF. CDR3 in DNA: TGTGCCAGCAGCTTTCGGCGCTTCACTGAAGCTTTCTTT. Full variable domain (missing parts from reference TRBV11-3 and TRBJ1-1): EAGVVQSPRYKIIEKKQPVAFWCNPISGHNTLYWYLQNLGQGPELLIRYENEEAVDDSQLPKDRFSAERLKGVDSTLKIQPAELGDSAVYLCASSFRRFTEAFFGQGTRLTVV.

This clone has a single count. For the CDR3, the DNA is TGTGCCAGCAGGCCGTTATTCGAGGGGGACATTCAGTACTTC. It codes for CASRPLFEGDIQYF. The chain is built from TRBV2 and TRBJ2-4; D may be TRBD1 (6 bases). There are 14 residues in the CDR3. V dropped 6 bases and J dropped 8 bases, with 17 bases sitting between them. The V gene's germline CDR1 is SNHLY and CDR2 FYNNEI.

Written as DNA, the CDR3 is TGTGCCAGCAGAAAACAGGGAGGACCGTACTACGAGCAGTACTTC. Protein: CASRKQGGPYYEQYF. The chain is built from TRBV2 and TRBJ2-7; the D call may be TRBD1 or TRBD2 (6 bases each). This CDR3 is built from 15 residues. CDR1 SNHLY and CDR2 FYNNEI come from the germline V gene. V shed 6 bases and J shed 3 bases, with 18 bases lying between them. Complete variable domain (other parts from reference TRBV2 and TRBJ2-7): EPEVTQTPSHQVTQMGQEVILRCVPISNHLYFYWYRQILGQKVEFLVSFYNNEISEKSEIFDDQFSVERPDGSNFTLKIRSTKLEDSAMYFCASRKQGGPYYEQYFGPGTRLTVT.

The chain is built from TRBV7-2 and TRBJ2-7; D is perhaps TRBD1 (5 bases). The ends were cut back, 1 base at V and 1 base at J, with 8 bases in the middle. CDR3 length: 14 residues. Germline V gene data show CDR1 as SGHTA and CDR2 as FQGNSA. The CDR3 here is CASSLGRVSYEQYF. The CDR3 DNA is TGTGCCAGCAGCTTAGGCAGGGTATCCTACGAGCAGTACTTC.

This clone showed up just a few times. This rearrangement joins TRBV5-1 to TRBJ2-1, with 9 bases fitting TRBD2. The germline V gene encodes CDR1 SGHRS and CDR2 YFSETQ. The CDR3 totals 16 residues. The junction had 12 bases not matched to a gene; V was cut back by 6 bases and J by 5 bases. CDR3 coding DNA: TGCGCCAGCACCACTCCGGAGCGGGGGGACGACAATGAGCAGTTCTTC. Encoded protein: CASTTPERGDDNEQFF.

The chain couples TRBV24-1 to TRBJ2-1; D may be TRBD1 or TRBD2 (5 bases each). V dropped 5 bases and J dropped 8 bases, with 18 bases sitting between them. This CDR3 comprises 15 residues. Germline lookup yields CDR1 KGHDR and CDR2 SFDVKD. The CDR3 nucleotides read TGTGCCACCAGTGGGATGACAGTGGAGGTTGATGAGCAGTTCTTC. Protein: CATSGMTVEVDEQFF.

The V and J genes are TRBV7-2 and TRBJ1-2; 7 nucleotides agree with TRBD1. Germline assignment: CDR1 SGHTA and CDR2 FQGNSA. V was clipped by 5 bases and J by 4 bases; unmatched bases: 13. The CDR3 sequence is 16 residues long. The CDR3 bases are TGTGCCAGCAGCCCAGGGGGGGCGGTTATCACCTATGGCTACACCTTC. Residues: CASSPGGAVITYGYTF.

The sample holds one count of this clone. The V call is TRBV7-9, the J call TRBJ2-7, with D maybe TRBD2 (5 bases). The CDR3 loop spans 16 amino acids. Germline values: CDR1 SEHNR, CDR2 FQNEAQ (reference sequence). Trimming took off 6 bases at V and 5 bases at J, with 23 bases between the two ends. The CDR3 sequence: CASRHTPGRGSNEQYF. DNA of the CDR3: TGTGCCAGCAGGCACACACCGGGTCGGGGTTCCAACGAGCAGTACTTC.

The rearrangement uses TRBV4-3 and TRBJ1-1; 10 bases match TRBD1. Per the germline V gene, CDR1 is LGHNA and CDR2 is YSLEER. CDR3 length: 15 residues. The trim removed 1 base at V and 10 bases at J, leaving 9 bases unmatched. CDR3 DNA: TGCGCCAGCAGCCAAGGGAAGACAGGGGGCGGTAGAGCTTTCTTT. Protein sequence: CASSQGKTGGGRAFF.

This clone is a singleton in its sample. This rearrangement joins TRBV24-1 to TRBJ2-5; TRBD2 matches at 7 bases. Germline loops: CDR1 KGHDR, CDR2 SFDVKD. After removal of 3 bases from V and 1 base from J, the junction contained 10 bases not matched to a gene. The CDR3 runs 17 residues. The CDR3 protein is CATSDTPSGGFQETQYF. The CDR3 DNA follows: TGTGCCACCAGTGATACCCCATCCGGGGGGTTCCAAGAGACCCAGTACTTC.

This chain links TRBV21-1 with TRBJ1-1; the table assigns TRBD1, which was not confirmed against the DNA. TRBV21-1 is given as a pseudogene. This CDR3 is 16 amino acids long. The CDR3 spells CASSKYYRTGRTEAFF. DNA of the CDR3: TGTGCCAGCAGCAAATATTATCGGACAGGGCGGACTGAAGCTTTCTTT.

J is TRBJ2-7 and V is TRBV6-5, with D possibly being TRBD1 or TRBD2 (5 bases each). This CDR3 spans 15 amino acids. Looked up from germline, CDR1 is MNHEY and CDR2 is SVGAGI. Deletions cut 6 bases from V and 5 bases from J, with 20 bases between. The CDR3 here is CASSYGTRSSHEQYF. The CDR3 nucleotides are TGTGCCAGCAGCTACGGGACGCGCTCTTCGCACGAGCAGTACTTC.